Below, 32 T cell receptor beta chains from the same sample are listed, as sequenced in a study of T cell repertoires in cytomegalovirus infection. In TCRdb, the reads were re-called with MiXCR into one record per CDR3 protein. The sample contains some 900,000 distinct CDR3 sequences, about 33% of which appear only once. Their recognized antigens are unknown. The sample here was cultured CD8+ T cells from PBMCs, taken from culture after CMV antigen stimulation. Receptors were obtained from a human donor in good health (CMV status not recorded). Some clones in this sample may be carry-over from other donors' samples.

This clonotype occurred a few times. The V and J genes are TRBV6-1 and TRBJ2-1, with TRBD2 identical over 9 bases. V lost 5 bases and J lost 6; bases outside the gene matches: 8. Looked up from germline, CDR1 is MNHNS and CDR2 is SASEGT. CDR3 size: 15 residues. The chain's CDR3 is CASSSAGGATNEQFF. The CDR3 region has the DNA TGTGCCAGCAGTTCTGCGGGGGGGGCTACCAATGAGCAGTTCTTC.

This clonotype has a handful of counts. The chain carries TRBV19 and TRBJ1-5; D not certain. CDR1 LNHDA and CDR2 SQIVND come from the germline V gene (reference sequence). Trimming pared 2 bases from V and 6 bases from J, leaving 14 bases between. The CDR3 is 15 amino acids. CDR3 in DNA: TGTGCCAGTAGTATACAGGTTACCGTTGGTCAGCCCCAGCATTTT. Encoded protein: CASSIQVTVGQPQHF.

This chain uses TRBV15 with TRBJ1-4; TRBD1 matches at 7 bases. V trimming: 5 bases; J trimming: 8 bases; junction bases outside the gene matches: 11. The CDR3 covers 15 residues. The germline CDR1 and CDR2 sequences are LNHNV and YYDKDF (reference sequence). The DNA of the CDR3 is TGTGCCACCAGCGTCCGACAGGGATCTGGAGAAAAACTGTTTTTT. Its protein is CATSVRQGSGEKLFF.

This clonotype has a count of ten or more. The chain recombines TRBV7-4 with TRBJ2-7, with a possible D match to TRBD2 (6 bases). V was trimmed by 3 bases and J by 4 bases, leaving 22 bases between them. CDR3 length: 17 amino acids. Per germline, CDR1 SGHVT and CDR2 SQSDAQ. The CDR3 sequence is CASSFGSSAGGHYEQYV. The CDR3 DNA sequence: TGTGCCAGCAGCTTCGGTAGCTCCGCAGGAGGGCATTACGAGCAGTACGTC.

The V gene is TRBV28, the J gene TRBJ2-7; TRBD2 agrees at 13 bases. V lost 6 bases and J lost 7; bases outside the gene matches: 9. The CDR3 loop spans 15 amino acids. CDR1 is MDHEN, CDR2 SYDVKM, per germline. The CDR3 nucleotides are TGTGCCAGCAGCCTCGGACTAGCGGGGGATCGGGAGCAGTACGTC. It yields the protein CASSLGLAGDREQYV.

J is TRBJ2-7 and V is TRBV27; no clear D gene. This CDR3 is built from 14 residues. V lost 5 bases, J lost 2 bases, and 13 bases lay in between. Per the germline V gene, CDR1 is MNHEY and CDR2 is SMNVEV (reference sequence). DNA of the CDR3: TGTGCCAGCAGTGGTTCCACAGTCACCTACGAGCAGTACTTC. This sequence encodes CASSGSTVTYEQYF.

The CDR3 DNA is TGTGCCAGCAGCTCCGGGACGGCCTTTGAAGCTTTCTTT. Protein product: CASSSGTAFEAFF. This chain joins TRBV11-2 and TRBJ1-1, with D possibly matching TRBD1 (5 bases). From germline, CDR1 is SGHAT and CDR2 FQNNGV. Trimming shortened V by 4 bases and J by 7 bases, and 13 bases separated the two germline ends. This CDR3 has 13 amino acids.

The J gene is TRBJ2-1, the V gene TRBV7-9, with 7 bases identical to TRBD2. Trimming took 7 bases from V and 6 from J; bases not matched to a gene: 9. CDR3 length: 14 residues. Germline CDR1 and CDR2: SEHNR and FQNEAQ (reference sequence). CDR3 residues: CASTFVGLVNEQFF. CDR3 coding DNA: TGTGCCAGCACCTTCGTTGGACTAGTCAATGAGCAGTTCTTC.

Points on this clonotype: A much larger clonotype is one base distant, so this may be a read error. V is TRBV13 and J is TRBJ2-3, with D possibly being TRBD1 (5 bases). V lost 6 bases and J lost 2, with 9 bases in between. Germline V CDR1 and CDR2: PRHDT, FYEKMQ (reference sequence). This CDR3 region has 13 residues. Here the CDR3 reads CASSEGDTDTQYF. For the CDR3, the DNA is TGTGCCAGCAGTGAAGGGGACACAGATACGCAGTATTTT. The full variable domain, completed using reference TRBV13 and TRBJ2-3, is AAGVIQSPRHLIKEKRETATLKCYPIPRHDTVYWYQQGPGQDPQFLISFYEKMQSDKGSIPDRFSAQQFSDYHSELNMSSLELGDSALYFCASSEGDTDTQYFGPGTRLTVL.

This clonotype has ten or more counts. The chain employs TRBV7-6 and TRBJ2-1, with D possibly matching TRBD2 (7 bases). CDR1 is SGHVS, CDR2 FNYEAQ, per germline. V lost 1 base, J lost 0 bases, and 28 bases lay in between. This CDR3 spans 22 amino acids. The CDR3 nucleotides read TGTGCCAGCAGCTTAGATTCTTCGGGGGGCTCGAGGGCTCTGATCTCCTACAATGAGCAGTTCTTC. The encoded protein is CASSLDSSGGSRALISYNEQFF.

This clonotype was seen a few times. The chain is built from TRBV7-8 and TRBJ1-5; 7 positions match TRBD1. J was trimmed by 2 bases and V by 5 bases; bases with no gene match: 6. CDR3 length equals 15 residues. Per the germline V gene, CDR1 is SGHVS and CDR2 is FQNEAQ. The CDR3: CASSTDRMGNQPQHF. In DNA form, the CDR3 reads TGTGCCAGCAGCACGGACAGGATGGGCAATCAGCCCCAGCATTTT.

V and J are TRBV28 and TRBJ2-7, with D maybe TRBD1 (5 bases). V lost 1 base and J lost 7, with 8 bases in between. The CDR3 loop spans 12 amino acids. Germline lookup yields CDR1 MDHEN and CDR2 SYDVKM. This CDR3 is CASSLSTEEQYV. CDR3 DNA sequence: TGTGCCAGCAGTTTATCGACAGAGGAGCAGTACGTC.

J is TRBJ1-5 and V is TRBV20-1; 7 nucleotides line up with TRBD1. Germline V gene data show CDR1 as DFQATT and CDR2 as SNEGSKA (reference sequence). The CDR3 is made up of 15 amino acids. V gave up 7 bases and J gave up 6 bases; unmatched junction bases: 15. The CDR3 is CSVLDRDRRGQPQHF. CDR3 sequence (DNA): TGCAGTGTCCTCGACCGGGACAGAAGGGGTCAGCCCCAGCATTTT.

The chain recombines TRBV28 with TRBJ2-5; 7 positions match TRBD2. The CDR3 is made up of 15 amino acids. Trimming removed 2 bases from V and 4 bases from J; junction bases left unmatched: 7. Germline assignment: CDR1 MDHEN and CDR2 SYDVKM. CDR3 in DNA: TGTGCCAGCAGTTTAGGGGGGGGAATTGGAGAGACCCAGTACTTC. Its protein is CASSLGGGIGETQYF.

The gene calls are TRBV7-9 and TRBJ2-7; 10 positions agree with TRBD2. The CDR3 runs 17 residues. Trimming cost V 6 bases and J 0 bases; bases outside gene matches: 11. The germline V gene has CDR1 SEHNR and CDR2 FQNEAQ (reference sequence). This chain's CDR3 is CASSPSSGGPSSYEQYF. The CDR3, as DNA: TGTGCCAGCAGTCCCTCTAGCGGGGGCCCTAGCTCCTACGAGCAGTACTTC. Variable domain in full (rest from reference TRBV7-9 and TRBJ2-7): DTGVSQNPRHKITKRGQNVTFRCDPISEHNRLYWYRQTLGQGPEFLTYFQNEAQLEKSRLLSDRFSAERPKGSFSTLEIQRTEQGDSAMYLCASSPSSGGPSSYEQYFGPGTRLTVT.

This chain uses TRBV6-6 with TRBJ2-1, with a tentative D call TRBD2 (7 bases). This CDR3 is built from 16 residues. Trimming shortened V by 2 bases and J by 7 bases, and 18 bases separated the two germline ends. Germline V CDR1 and CDR2: MNHNY, SVGAGI (reference sequence). CDR3 nucleotide sequence: TGTGCCAGCAGTTACCGGGCGGGGGCTAAGGAGAATGAGCAGTTCTTC. This codes for CASSYRAGAKENEQFF.

J is TRBJ2-1 and V is TRBV6-2 or TRBV6-3, with D possibly being TRBD2 (5 bases). There are 16 residues in the CDR3. From germline, CDR1 is MNHEY and CDR2 SVGEGT. The V end lost 0 bases, the J end lost 2 bases, and 11 bases lay between the germline ends. CDR3 sequence: CASSYSPDLTYNEQFF. The CDR3 DNA is TGTGCCAGCAGTTACTCGCCGGACTTGACCTACAATGAGCAGTTCTTC.

The chain uses TRBV7-2 and TRBJ2-3; D may be TRBD1 (5 bases). The V end was cut by 3 bases, the J end by 1 base, with 14 bases between. From germline, CDR1 is SGHTA and CDR2 FQGNSA. CDR3 length equals 16 residues. CDR3 sequence: CASSFPQGAGTDTQYF. The CDR3 nucleotides are TGTGCCAGCAGCTTCCCCCAGGGTGCGGGCACAGATACGCAGTATTTT.

This clonotype came up a few times. The chain joins TRBV5-4 to TRBJ1-1; 11 positions agree with TRBD1. The CDR3 is 15 amino acids. Germline loops: CDR1 SGHNT, CDR2 YYREEE (reference sequence). Losses at the gene ends were 2 bases for V and 6 bases for J; bases not matched to a gene: 6. In nucleotides, the CDR3 is TGTGCCAGCAGCTTAGTTGGACAGGGGGCGGCTGAAGCTTTCTTT. This codes for CASSLVGQGAAEAFF.

V usage is TRBV15 and J usage is TRBJ2-3; the D gene is possibly TRBD1 (6 bases). CDR1 is LNHNV and CDR2 is YYDKDF in the germline V gene (reference sequence). The CDR3 is 14 residues long. Trimming stripped 5 bases from V and 5 bases from J, with 14 bases between. As DNA, the CDR3 is TGTGCCACCAGCCTGCGTGGACAGAGAGATACGCAGTATTTT. The encoded protein is CATSLRGQRDTQYF.

The chain has TRBV12-3 or TRBV12-4 and TRBJ2-2, with TRBD1 matching over 9 bases. The junction had 3 bases not matched to a gene; V was cut back by 1 base and J by 6 bases. The CDR3 sequence is 15 residues long. This chain's CDR3 is CASSLGDRESGELFF. The CDR3 nucleotides read TGTGCCAGCAGTTTAGGGGACAGGGAGTCCGGGGAGCTGTTTTTT.

This chain connects TRBV19 to TRBJ2-2; TRBD1 agrees at 8 bases. The CDR3 has 14 residues. The V gene end was trimmed by 10 bases and the J gene end by 0 bases; junction bases not matched to a gene: 4. CDR1 is LNHDA and CDR2 is SQIVND in the germline V gene (reference sequence). The CDR3 DNA follows: TGTGCCACATCAGGGGGCGCGAACACCGGGGAGCTGTTTTTT. Translated: CATSGGANTGELFF. Full variable domain (rest looked up from reference TRBV19 and TRBJ2-2): DGGITQSPKYLFRKEGQNVTLSCEQNLNHDAMYWYRQDPGQGLRLIYYSQIVNDFQKGDIAEGYSVSREKKESFPLTVTSAQKNPTAFYLCATSGGANTGELFFGEGSRLTVL.

The gene calls are TRBV7-9 and TRBJ1-4; 10 bases agree with TRBD1. Germline loops: CDR1 SEHNR, CDR2 FQNEAQ (reference sequence). The length of the CDR3 is 16 residues. After removal of 0 bases from V and 5 bases from J, the junction contained 3 bases not matched to a gene. The CDR3 DNA reads as TGTGCCAGCAGCTTAGCTGGGGGACAGGGGAATGAAAAACTGTTTTTT. Translating it yields CASSLAGGQGNEKLFF.

The V gene is TRBV5-8, the J gene TRBJ1-6; TRBD1 might be the D (6 bases). Germline assignment: CDR1 SGHTS and CDR2 YDEGEE. This CDR3 has 15 residues. V was trimmed by 2 bases and J by 3 bases, leaving 9 bases between them. Written as DNA, the CDR3 is TGTGCCAGCAGCTTCTTGGACAGCTATAATTCACCCCTCCACTTT. It specifies CASSFLDSYNSPLHF.

Details on this clonotype: As the CDR3 is not closed by the conserved phenylalanine or tryptophan, this likely results from a read error. The chain carries TRBV7-6 and TRBJ2-1, with D maybe TRBD2 (7 bases). V was pared by 1 base and J by 8 bases, with 18 bases between. This CDR3 is 16 amino acids long. Germline V CDR1 and CDR2: SGHVS, FNYEAQ. CDR3 DNA: TGTGCCAGCAGCTTAGAGGGGGGGCGCCCCCTCGATGAGCAGTTCTTA. This gives the protein CASSLEGGRPLDEQFL.

This chain connects TRBV4-1 to TRBJ2-5, with TRBD1 identical over 10 bases. The V segment lost 5 bases and the J segment 5 bases; nucleotides outside the gene matches: 11. Looked up from germline, CDR1 is MGHRA and CDR2 is YSYEKL. This CDR3 comprises 16 residues. CDR3 nucleotides: TGCGCCAGCAGCGTCCGGGACAGGGGAGCATGGGAGACCCAGTACTTC. Translated, it gives CASSVRDRGAWETQYF.

This clonotype came up a few times. The V and J genes are TRBV6-2 or TRBV6-3 and TRBJ1-2, with no clear D. CDR3 size: 12 residues. Germline values: CDR1 MNHEY, CDR2 SVGEGT. V was shortened by 6 bases and J by 4 bases, with 9 bases between the two germline ends. The CDR3 reads CASRSDFYGYTF. The DNA for the CDR3 is TGTGCCAGCAGGTCGGATTTCTATGGCTACACCTTC.

The V and J genes are TRBV7-3 and TRBJ1-2, with 9 bases fitting TRBD1. This CDR3 has 15 amino acids. V gave up 5 bases and J gave up 3 bases; unmatched junction bases: 7. Germline V gene lookup returns CDR1 SGHTA and CDR2 FQGTGA. The CDR3 DNA reads as TGTGCCAGCAGCCGGGGACAGGGAATGGACTATGGCTACACCTTC. Translated, it gives CASSRGQGMDYGYTF. The whole variable domain, remainder taken from reference TRBV7-3 and TRBJ1-2, is GAGVSQTPSNKVTEKGKYVELRCDPISGHTALYWYRQSLGQGPEFLIYFQGTGAADDSGLPNDRFFAVRPEGSVSTLKIQRTERGDSAVYLCASSRGQGMDYGYTFGSGTRLTVV.

This clonotype showed up many times. The CDR3 DNA reads TGTGCCAGCAGCTCCAGGGTTGCAGATACGCAGTATTTT. It specifies CASSSRVADTQYF. The chain recombines TRBV7-2 with TRBJ2-3; perhaps TRBD1 as D (5 bases). The CDR3 extends over 13 amino acids. V lost 4 bases and J lost 4, with 9 bases in between. Germline-derived CDR1 and CDR2 are SGHTA and FQGNSA.

The chain has TRBV5-6 and TRBJ2-1, with a possible D match to TRBD1 (6 bases). Germline loops: CDR1 SGHDT, CDR2 YYEEEE. V lost 6 bases and J lost 7, with 11 bases in between. This CDR3 spans 12 amino acids. The CDR3 is CASIQTGNEQFF. The CDR3 bases are TGTGCCAGCATCCAAACAGGGAATGAGCAGTTCTTC.

The chain employs TRBV12-3 or TRBV12-4 and TRBJ2-5, with no clear D. V was cut by 7 bases and J by 3 bases, with 6 bases left in between. This CDR3 contains 11 residues. CDR3 loop: CASTKEETQYF. Written as DNA, the CDR3 is TGTGCCAGCACCAAAGAAGAGACCCAGTACTTC.

The V call is TRBV20-1, the J call TRBJ2-7; 9 positions match TRBD1. The length of the CDR3 is 15 residues. Germline values: CDR1 DFQATT, CDR2 SNEGSKA (reference sequence). Trimming cost V 0 bases and J 1 base; bases outside gene matches: 4. CDR3 nucleotide sequence: TGCAGTGCTAGAGATACCGGGACAGGGTCCTACGAGCAGTACTTC. Protein sequence: CSARDTGTGSYEQYF.